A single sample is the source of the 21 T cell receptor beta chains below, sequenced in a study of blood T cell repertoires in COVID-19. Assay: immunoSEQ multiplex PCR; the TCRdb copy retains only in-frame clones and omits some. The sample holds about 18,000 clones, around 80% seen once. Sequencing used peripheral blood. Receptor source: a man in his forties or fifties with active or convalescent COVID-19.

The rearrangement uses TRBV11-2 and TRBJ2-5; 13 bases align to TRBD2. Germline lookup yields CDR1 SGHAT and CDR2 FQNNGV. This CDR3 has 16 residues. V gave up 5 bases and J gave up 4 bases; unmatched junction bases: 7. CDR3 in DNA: TGTGCCAGCAGCCAACTAGCGGGGGGGCCGGGAGAGACCCAGTACTTC. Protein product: CASSQLAGGPGETQYF.

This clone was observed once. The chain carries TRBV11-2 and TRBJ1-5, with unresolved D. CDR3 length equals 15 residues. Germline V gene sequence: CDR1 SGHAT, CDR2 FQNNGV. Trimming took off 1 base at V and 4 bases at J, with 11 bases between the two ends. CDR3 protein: CASSLGGGWNQPQHF. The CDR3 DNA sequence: TGTGCCAGCAGCTTAGGGGGAGGTTGGAATCAGCCCCAGCATTTT.

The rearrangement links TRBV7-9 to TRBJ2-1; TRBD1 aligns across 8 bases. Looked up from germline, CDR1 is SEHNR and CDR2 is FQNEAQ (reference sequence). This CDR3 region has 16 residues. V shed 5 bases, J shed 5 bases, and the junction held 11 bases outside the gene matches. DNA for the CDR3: TGTGCCAGCAGCGACACCGGGACAGGTCAAAACAATGAGCAGTTCTTC. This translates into CASSDTGTGQNNEQFF.

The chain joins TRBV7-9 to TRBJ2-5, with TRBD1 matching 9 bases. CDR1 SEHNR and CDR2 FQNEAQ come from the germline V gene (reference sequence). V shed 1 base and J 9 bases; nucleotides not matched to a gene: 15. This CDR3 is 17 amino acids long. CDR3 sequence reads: CASSLGGESRDRDSQYF. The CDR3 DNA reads TGTGCCAGCAGCTTAGGTGGGGAAAGCCGGGACAGGGATTCCCAGTACTTC.

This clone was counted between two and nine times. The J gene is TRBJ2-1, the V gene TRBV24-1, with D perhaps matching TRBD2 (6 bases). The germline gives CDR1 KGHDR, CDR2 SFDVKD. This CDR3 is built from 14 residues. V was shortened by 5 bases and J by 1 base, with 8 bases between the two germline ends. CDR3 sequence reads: CATSAGGSYNEQFF. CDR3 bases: TGTGCCACCAGTGCTGGGGGGTCCTACAATGAGCAGTTCTTC.

The CDR3 region has the DNA TGTGCCAGCAGTTTGCGGGGGCCCTACAATGAGCAGTTCTTC. Protein sequence: CASSLRGPYNEQFF. This chain joins TRBV6-5 and TRBJ2-1, with D possibly TRBD2 on 7 matching bases. V was clipped by 4 bases and J by 2 bases, with 9 bases between them. The CDR3 spans 14 residues. Germline V gene sequence: CDR1 MNHEY, CDR2 SVGAGI.

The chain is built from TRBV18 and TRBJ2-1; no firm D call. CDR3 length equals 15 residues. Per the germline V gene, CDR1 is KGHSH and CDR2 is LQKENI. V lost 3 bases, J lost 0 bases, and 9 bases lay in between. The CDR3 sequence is CASSPSRSSYNEQFF. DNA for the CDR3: TGTGCCAGCTCACCCTCTAGGAGCTCCTACAATGAGCAGTTCTTC.

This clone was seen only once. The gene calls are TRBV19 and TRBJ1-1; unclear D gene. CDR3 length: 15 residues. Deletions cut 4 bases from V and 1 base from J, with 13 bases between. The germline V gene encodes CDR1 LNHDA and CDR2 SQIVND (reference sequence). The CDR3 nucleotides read TGTGCCAGTAGTACCCTGGACGGAGGGAACACTGAAGCTTTCTTT. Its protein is CASSTLDGGNTEAFF.

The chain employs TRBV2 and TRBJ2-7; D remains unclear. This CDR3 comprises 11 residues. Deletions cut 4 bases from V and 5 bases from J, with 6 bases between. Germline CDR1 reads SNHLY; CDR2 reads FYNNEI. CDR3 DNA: TGTGCCAGCAGTGCCCGAGACGAGCAGTACTTC. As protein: CASSARDEQYF.

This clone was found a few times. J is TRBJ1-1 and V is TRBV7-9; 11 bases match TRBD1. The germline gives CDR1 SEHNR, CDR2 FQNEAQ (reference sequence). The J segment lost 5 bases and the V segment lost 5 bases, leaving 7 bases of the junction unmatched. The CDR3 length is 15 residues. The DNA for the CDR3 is TGTGCCAGCAGCCCCCCGGACAGGGGGCAAACTGAAGCTTTCTTT. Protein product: CASSPPDRGQTEAFF.

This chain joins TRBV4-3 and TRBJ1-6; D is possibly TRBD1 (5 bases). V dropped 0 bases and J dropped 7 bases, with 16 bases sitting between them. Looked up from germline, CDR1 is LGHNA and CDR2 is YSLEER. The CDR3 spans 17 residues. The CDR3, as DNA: TGCGCCAGCAGCCAAGAGGACCTAAGGGGTTCCAATTCACCCCTCCACTTT. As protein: CASSQEDLRGSNSPLHF.

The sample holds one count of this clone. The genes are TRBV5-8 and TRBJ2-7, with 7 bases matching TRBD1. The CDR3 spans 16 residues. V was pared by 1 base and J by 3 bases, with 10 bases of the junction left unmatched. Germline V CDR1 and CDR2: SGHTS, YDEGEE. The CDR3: CASSLRGRGRIYEQYF. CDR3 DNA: TGTGCCAGCAGCTTGAGGGGGCGAGGGAGAATCTACGAGCAGTACTTC.

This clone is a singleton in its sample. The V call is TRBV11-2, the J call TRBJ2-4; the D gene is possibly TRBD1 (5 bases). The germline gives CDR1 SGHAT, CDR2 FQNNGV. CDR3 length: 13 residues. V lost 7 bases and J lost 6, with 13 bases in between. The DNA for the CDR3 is TGTGCCAGCACCCCCGAAAGGGGAAACATTCAGTACTTC. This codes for CASTPERGNIQYF.

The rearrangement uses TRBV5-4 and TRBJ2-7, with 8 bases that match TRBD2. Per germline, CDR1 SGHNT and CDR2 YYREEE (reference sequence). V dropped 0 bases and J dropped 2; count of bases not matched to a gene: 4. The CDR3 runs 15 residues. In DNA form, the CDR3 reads TGTGCCAGCAGCTTGGAAGCGGGGGCCACCTACGAGCAGTACTTC. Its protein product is CASSLEAGATYEQYF.

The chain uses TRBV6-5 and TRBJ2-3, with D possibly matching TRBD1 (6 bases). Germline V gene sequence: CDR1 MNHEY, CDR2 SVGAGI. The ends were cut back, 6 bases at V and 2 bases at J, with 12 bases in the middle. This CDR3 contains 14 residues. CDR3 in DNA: TGTGCCAGCAGCCGAGGACAGACCACAGATACGCAGTATTTT. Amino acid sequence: CASSRGQTTDTQYF.

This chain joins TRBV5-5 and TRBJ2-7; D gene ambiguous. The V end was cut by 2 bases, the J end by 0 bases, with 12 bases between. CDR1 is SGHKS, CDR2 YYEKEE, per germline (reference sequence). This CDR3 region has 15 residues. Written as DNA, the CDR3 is TGTGCCAGCAGCTTAGATAACATCCTCTCCTACGAGCAGTACTTC. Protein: CASSLDNILSYEQYF.

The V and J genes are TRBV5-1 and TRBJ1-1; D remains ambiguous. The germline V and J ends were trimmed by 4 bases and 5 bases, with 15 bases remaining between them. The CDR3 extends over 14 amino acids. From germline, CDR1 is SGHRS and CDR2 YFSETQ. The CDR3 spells CASSPSSLETEAFF. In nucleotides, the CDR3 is TGCGCCAGCAGCCCGTCTAGTCTAGAGACTGAAGCTTTCTTT.

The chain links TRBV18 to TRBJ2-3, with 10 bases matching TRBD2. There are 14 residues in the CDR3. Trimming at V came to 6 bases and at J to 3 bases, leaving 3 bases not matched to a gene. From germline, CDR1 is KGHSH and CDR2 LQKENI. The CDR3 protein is CASSPAGGTDTQYF. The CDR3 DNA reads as TGTGCCAGCTCCCCAGCGGGGGGGACAGATACGCAGTATTTT.

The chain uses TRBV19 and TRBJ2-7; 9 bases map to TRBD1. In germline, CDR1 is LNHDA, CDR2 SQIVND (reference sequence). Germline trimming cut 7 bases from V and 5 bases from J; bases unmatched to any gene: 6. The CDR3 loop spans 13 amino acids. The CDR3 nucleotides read TGTGCCAGTAACCCCGGGACAGGGAACGAGCAGTACTTC. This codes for CASNPGTGNEQYF.

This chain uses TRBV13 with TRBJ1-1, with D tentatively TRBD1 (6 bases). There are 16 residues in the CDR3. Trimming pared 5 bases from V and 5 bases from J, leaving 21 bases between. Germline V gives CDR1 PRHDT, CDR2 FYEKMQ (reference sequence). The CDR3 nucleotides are TGTGCCAGCAGCAAACATTCACAGGGAGGGTGGACTGAAGCTTTCTTT. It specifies CASSKHSQGGWTEAFF.

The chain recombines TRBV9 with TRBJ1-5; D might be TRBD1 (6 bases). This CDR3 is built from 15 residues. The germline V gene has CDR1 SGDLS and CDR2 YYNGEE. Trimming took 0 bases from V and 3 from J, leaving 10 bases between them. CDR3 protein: CASSVGRGNNQPQHF. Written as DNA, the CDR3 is TGTGCCAGCAGCGTAGGCAGGGGTAACAATCAGCCCCAGCATTTT.